The 32 T cell receptor beta chains listed next were all sequenced from one sample in a study of shared clonotypes between healthy human individuals. Naive CD8 isolation took CD45RO-negative cells positively selected for CCR7 and excluded terminally differentiated effector memory CD45RA+ cells. Profiled with immunoSEQ multiplex PCR; TCRdb holds only in-frame clones, not every one. The table has 660,000 or so clones, roughly 96% seen once; the top ten hold approximately 0.12%. Sequenced: naive CD8+ T cells sorted from blood. Source of these receptors: a woman aged 25 to 45 in good health.

CDR3 bases: TGCAGTGTACCGCTCGATGGCTACACCTTC. Translating gives CSVPLDGYTF. This sequence joins TRBV20-1 and TRBJ1-2, with no clear D. With 7 bases removed from V and 6 bases from J, the gap between germline ends came to 9 bases. The CDR3 loop spans 10 amino acids. CDR1 and CDR2 (germline): DFQATT, SNEGSKA (reference sequence).

J is TRBJ1-1 and V is TRBV13; D might be TRBD1 (5 bases). The CDR3 totals 13 residues. V was cut by 5 bases and J by 5 bases, with 12 bases left in between. Germline V lookup: CDR1 PRHDT, CDR2 FYEKMQ (reference sequence). CDR3 coding DNA: TGTGCCAGCAGCCCTTCTTCAGGGACTGAAGCTTTCTTT. It translates to CASSPSSGTEAFF.

The V call is TRBV6-5, the J call TRBJ2-1; 8 positions match TRBD2. The CDR3 is 16 residues long. J lost 7 bases, V lost 1 base, and 9 bases had no gene match. Germline V gene lookup returns CDR1 MNHEY and CDR2 SVGAGI. The CDR3 here is CASSYYPGTSINEQFF. The CDR3 DNA is TGTGCCAGCAGTTACTACCCCGGGACTAGTATTAATGAGCAGTTCTTC.

The genes are TRBV16 and TRBJ1-1, with no clear D. Trimming pared 4 bases from V and 1 base from J, leaving 4 bases between. The length of the CDR3 is 12 residues. The germline gives CDR1 KGHSY, CDR2 FQNENV. The chain's CDR3 is CASSPPNTEAFF. For the CDR3, the DNA is TGTGCCAGCAGCCCCCCGAACACTGAAGCTTTCTTT.

The chain recombines TRBV5-1 with TRBJ2-7; the match to TRBD1 covers 9 bases. CDR1 is SGHRS, CDR2 YFSETQ, per germline. The length of the CDR3 is 14 residues. Losses at the gene ends were 3 bases for V and 2 bases for J; bases not matched to a gene: 3. CDR3 residues: CASSSGTGTYEQYF. DNA for the CDR3: TGCGCCAGCAGCTCCGGGACAGGGACCTACGAGCAGTACTTC.

This clone is a singleton in its sample. The rearrangement uses TRBV5-1 and TRBJ2-7; D is uncertain. This CDR3 region has 16 residues. Germline CDR1 is SGHRS and CDR2 is YFSETQ. V lost 2 bases and J 3 bases, leaving 18 bases between the germline ends. The CDR3 DNA is TGCGCCAGCAGCTTTTTCACCCAATCGGATGTCTACGAGCAGTACTTC. Residues: CASSFFTQSDVYEQYF.

The CDR3: CASSLLGQGITEAFF. DNA for the CDR3: TGTGCCAGCAGTCTCTTGGGACAGGGTATTACTGAAGCTTTCTTT. The chain has TRBV11-2 and TRBJ1-1; 9 bases align to TRBD1. Looked up from germline, CDR1 is SGHAT and CDR2 is FQNNGV. After removal of 6 bases from V and 5 bases from J, the junction contained 10 bases not matched to a gene. This CDR3 is built from 15 residues.

This clone was detected only once. The J gene is TRBJ1-1, the V gene TRBV27; tentative D call: TRBD1 (6 bases). V gave up 3 bases and J gave up 0 bases, with 17 bases separating them. The CDR3 sequence is 17 residues long. Germline values: CDR1 MNHEY, CDR2 SMNVEV (reference sequence). CDR3 residues: CASSFRGPQGLNTEAFF. The CDR3 DNA reads as TGTGCCAGCAGTTTTCGAGGCCCACAGGGCTTGAACACTGAAGCTTTCTTT.

Comment on this clone: Other DNA sequences in the sample encode the same CDR3. The gene calls are TRBV20-1 and TRBJ2-7; D call uncertain. V was pared by 3 bases and J by 4 bases, with 4 bases between. CDR1 and CDR2 (germline): DFQATT, SNEGSKA (reference sequence). The CDR3 has 10 residues. The CDR3 DNA sequence: TGCAGTGCTAGTCCTTACGAGCAGTACTTC. Its protein is CSASPYEQYF.

The V and J genes are TRBV25-1 and TRBJ1-1, with D uncertain. V was shortened by 1 base and J by 3 bases, with 6 bases between the two germline ends. Germline-derived CDR1 and CDR2 are MGHDK and SYGVNS. This CDR3 has 13 amino acids. The CDR3 sequence is CASSESGYTEAFF. In DNA form, the CDR3 reads TGTGCCAGCAGTGAATCTGGGTACACTGAAGCTTTCTTT.

The chain joins TRBV28 to TRBJ1-5; 8 bases are a match to TRBD1. V was pared by 6 bases and J by 6 bases, with 7 bases of the junction left unmatched. The CDR3 runs to 14 residues. Germline loops: CDR1 MDHEN, CDR2 SYDVKM. The CDR3 region has the DNA TGTGCCAGCAGCCCCAGGGGGCGGGTTCAGCCCCAGCATTTT. Translated, it gives CASSPRGRVQPQHF.

This chain joins TRBV9 and TRBJ2-1; the D gene is possibly TRBD2 (6 bases). Germline V gene data show CDR1 as SGDLS and CDR2 as YYNGEE. Trimming left V 0 bases short and J 5 bases short, with 12 bases between. This CDR3 contains 15 residues. In DNA, the CDR3 is TGTGCCAGCAGCGTAGGGAGTAGCGGACACAATGAGCAGTTCTTC. Translation: CASSVGSSGHNEQFF.

The chain uses TRBV9 and TRBJ1-2, with 7 bases identical to TRBD1. The V and J ends lost 4 bases and 8 bases, in that order; junction bases with no gene match: 14. This CDR3 comprises 15 residues. Germline V gene lookup returns CDR1 SGDLS and CDR2 YYNGEE. CDR3 bases: TGTGCCAGCAGCTCAGACGGGCAGGGGGATGACGGCTACACCTTC. Encoded protein: CASSSDGQGDDGYTF. The full variable domain, in which reference TRBV9 and TRBJ1-2 provide the parts outside the CDR3, is DSGVTQTPKHLITATGQRVTLRCSPRSGDLSVYWYQQSLDQGLQFLIQYYNGEERAKGNILERFSAQQFPDLHSELNLSSLELGDSALYFCASSSDGQGDDGYTFGSGTRLTVV.

This sequence joins TRBV10-1 and TRBJ2-5; 8 nucleotides agree with TRBD2. Unmatched junction bases numbered 11, after V lost 6 bases and J lost 5 bases. Germline V CDR1 and CDR2: WNHNN, SYGVQD (reference sequence). CDR3 size: 15 residues. The CDR3 coding sequence is TGCGCCAGCAGCCAAATGGGACTAGGGGTCGAGACCCAGTACTTC. The encoded protein is CASSQMGLGVETQYF.

The V call is TRBV2, the J call TRBJ2-3; D gene unclear. Looked up from germline, CDR1 is SNHLY and CDR2 is FYNNEI. CDR3 length: 10 residues. Trimming took off 7 bases at V and 5 bases at J, with 4 bases between the two ends. The CDR3 coding sequence is TGTGCCAGCACGAAAGATACGCAGTATTTT. It translates to CASTKDTQYF.

The V gene is TRBV4-2, the J gene TRBJ1-1; D not certain. This CDR3 is built from 14 residues. Germline values: CDR1 LGHNA, CDR2 YNFKEQ. V dropped 2 bases and J dropped 0 bases, with 7 bases sitting between them. The CDR3 coding sequence is TGTGCCAGCAGCCAAACACAGATGAACACTGAAGCTTTCTTT. This translates into CASSQTQMNTEAFF.

The chain is built from TRBV13 and TRBJ1-2; D might be TRBD1 (6 bases). CDR1 is PRHDT and CDR2 is FYEKMQ in the germline V gene (reference sequence). V lost 5 bases, J lost 2 bases, and 15 bases lay in between. CDR3 size: 15 residues. CDR3 nucleotide sequence: TGTGCCAGCAGCGGTAGGAGCGGGGGCAACTATGGCTACACCTTC. Translating it yields CASSGRSGGNYGYTF.

This clone was seen just once. The chain is built from TRBV13 and TRBJ2-7; 9 bases line up with TRBD2. The CDR3 totals 15 residues. V gave up 5 bases and J gave up 0 bases; unmatched junction bases: 5. Germline CDR1 and CDR2: PRHDT and FYEKMQ (reference sequence). CDR3 sequence (DNA): TGTGCCAGCAGCCCCAGTAGCGGGAGCTCCTACGAGCAGTACTTC. Its protein is CASSPSSGSSYEQYF.

This clone was seen only once. This chain uses TRBV7-9 with TRBJ2-7; D is unclear. The CDR3 runs to 15 residues. The V and J ends lost 4 bases and 3 bases respectively, with 16 bases between them. Looked up from germline, CDR1 is SEHNR and CDR2 is FQNEAQ (reference sequence). The CDR3 sequence is CASSSPTGKIYEQYF. In nucleotides, the CDR3 is TGTGCCAGCAGCTCTCCGACGGGTAAGATCTACGAGCAGTACTTC.

The V call is TRBV19, the J call TRBJ2-2; the D call may be TRBD1 or TRBD2 (5 bases each). This CDR3 region has 12 residues. V lost 8 bases and J lost 6, with 10 bases in between. Germline V lookup: CDR1 LNHDA, CDR2 SQIVND (reference sequence). The CDR3 bases are TGTGCCAGTTCGATGGGGGCCGGGGAGCTGTTTTTT. This gives the protein CASSMGAGELFF. Full variable domain (rest looked up from reference TRBV19 and TRBJ2-2): DGGITQSPKYLFRKEGQNVTLSCEQNLNHDAMYWYRQDPGQGLRLIYYSQIVNDFQKGDIAEGYSVSREKKESFPLTVTSAQKNPTAFYLCASSMGAGELFFGEGSRLTVL.

The chain joins TRBV27 to TRBJ2-7, with D unclear. V was trimmed by 10 bases and J by 3 bases, leaving 7 bases between them. Germline V gene sequence: CDR1 MNHEY, CDR2 SMNVEV (reference sequence). The CDR3 has 10 residues. CDR3 loop: CAIDFYEQYF. Here the CDR3 DNA reads TGTGCCATCGATTTCTACGAGCAGTACTTC.

V and J are TRBV5-6 and TRBJ2-1; D tentatively reads TRBD1 or TRBD2 (5 bases each). Trimming left V 5 bases short and J 12 bases short, with 21 bases between. The CDR3 contains 14 residues. Germline values: CDR1 SGHDT, CDR2 YYEEEE. CDR3 amino acids: CASRSTGTGRGQFF. CDR3 coding DNA: TGTGCCAGCAGATCCACTGGGACGGGAAGGGGGCAGTTCTTC.

The V and J genes are TRBV29-1 and TRBJ2-7, with TRBD1 matching over 9 bases. V lost 6 bases to trimming and J lost 5 bases; unmatched junction nucleotides: 8. The CDR3 extends over 13 amino acids. Germline CDR1 and CDR2: SQVTM and ANQGSEA. The CDR3 protein is CSVPGQGMNEQYF. As DNA, the CDR3 is TGCAGCGTGCCCGGACAGGGGATGAACGAGCAGTACTTC.

Turning to this clone: At the DNA level, this CDR3 is encoded by other sequences in the same sample as well. J is TRBJ2-7 and V is TRBV18, with a weak D call TRBD1 (6 bases). The CDR3 loop spans 13 amino acids. The germline gives CDR1 KGHSH, CDR2 LQKENI. V dropped 0 bases and J dropped 4 bases, with 7 bases sitting between them. The CDR3 DNA follows: TGTGCCAGCTCACCACCTACAGGGTACGAGCAGTACTTC. It encodes CASSPPTGYEQYF.

This clone appeared a single time. V gene TRBV19 combines with J gene TRBJ1-5; D possibly corresponds to TRBD1 (6 bases). CDR3 length equals 16 residues. Trimming pared 1 base from V and 1 base from J, leaving 11 bases between. The germline V gene has CDR1 LNHDA and CDR2 SQIVND (reference sequence). In DNA, the CDR3 is TGTGCCAGTAGTATAGTTGGGGGCGCGAGCAATCAGCCCCAGCATTTT. Amino acids: CASSIVGGASNQPQHF.

The chain couples TRBV13 to TRBJ2-1; 7 bases match TRBD2. The CDR3 contains 14 residues. Looked up from germline, CDR1 is PRHDT and CDR2 is FYEKMQ (reference sequence). V was pared by 6 bases and J by 4 bases, with 6 bases of the junction left unmatched. The CDR3 is CASSRDYLYNEQFF. DNA for the CDR3: TGTGCCAGCAGTCGGGACTACCTGTACAATGAGCAGTTCTTC.

V gene TRBV5-1 combines with J gene TRBJ2-6; D might be TRBD2 (6 bases). The length of the CDR3 is 18 residues. Trimming took 0 bases from V and 2 from J, leaving 15 bases between them. The germline CDR1 and CDR2 sequences are SGHRS and YFSETQ. The CDR3 DNA is TGCGCCAGCAGCTTGGATTGGGGGGTTGTTACTGGGGCCAACGTCCTGACTTTC. Its translation is CASSLDWGVVTGANVLTF.

The CDR3 reads CASSPRQGARETQYF. CDR3 DNA: TGTGCCAGCAGCCCTCGTCAGGGGGCGCGGGAGACCCAGTACTTC. V usage is TRBV7-2 and J usage is TRBJ2-5; 8 bases agree with TRBD1. The germline CDR1 and CDR2 sequences are SGHTA and FQGNSA. V lost 5 bases, J lost 5 bases, and 10 bases stayed unmatched. CDR3 length: 15 residues.

On this clone itself: Distinct nucleotide sequences in the sample also encode this CDR3. The chain has TRBV30 and TRBJ1-1; D is perhaps TRBD1 (5 bases). The CDR3 sequence is 12 residues long. Trimming cost V 0 bases and J 5 bases, with 7 bases left between them. CDR1 is GTSNPN, CDR2 SVGIG, per germline (reference sequence). For the CDR3, the DNA is TGTGCCTGGAGTGTATGGGGGACTGAAGCTTTCTTT. Translating gives CAWSVWGTEAFF.

This clone showed up just once. This rearrangement joins TRBV29-1 to TRBJ2-2, with D maybe TRBD2 (5 bases). The CDR3 runs to 14 residues. From germline, CDR1 is SQVTM and CDR2 ANQGSEA. V shed 7 bases and J shed 1 base, with 13 bases lying between them. The CDR3 region has the DNA TGCAGCGCTGCCGGGGAACTGAACACCGGGGAGCTGTTTTTT. The encoded protein is CSAAGELNTGELFF.

This rearrangement joins TRBV27 to TRBJ2-5; D uncertain. The CDR3 runs 13 residues. Germline assignment: CDR1 MNHEY and CDR2 SMNVEV (reference sequence). Deletions cut 2 bases from V and 4 bases from J, with 8 bases between. CDR3 sequence (DNA): TGTGCCAGCAGTTTACAGGTCCGAGAGACCCAGTACTTC. Residues: CASSLQVRETQYF.

The chain carries TRBV13 and TRBJ2-3; 7 nucleotides match TRBD2. The CDR3 is made up of 16 amino acids. V lost 3 bases and J lost 0; bases outside the gene matches: 6. CDR1 and CDR2 (germline): PRHDT, FYEKMQ (reference sequence). The CDR3 spells CASSLGGSGSTDTQYF. The CDR3 nucleotides are TGTGCCAGCAGCTTGGGCGGGAGTGGTAGCACAGATACGCAGTATTTT.